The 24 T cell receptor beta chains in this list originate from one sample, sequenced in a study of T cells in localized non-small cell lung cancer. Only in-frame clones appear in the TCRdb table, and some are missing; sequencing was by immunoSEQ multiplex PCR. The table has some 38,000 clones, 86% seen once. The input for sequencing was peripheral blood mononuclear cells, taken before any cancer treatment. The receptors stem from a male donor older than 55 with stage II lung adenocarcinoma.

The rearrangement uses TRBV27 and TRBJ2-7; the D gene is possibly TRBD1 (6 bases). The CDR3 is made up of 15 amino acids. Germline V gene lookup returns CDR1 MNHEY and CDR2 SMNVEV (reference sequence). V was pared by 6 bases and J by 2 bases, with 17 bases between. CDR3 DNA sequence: TGTGCCAGCAGCCGGACAGTCTTCGGGCCCTACGAGCAGTACTTC. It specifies CASSRTVFGPYEQYF.

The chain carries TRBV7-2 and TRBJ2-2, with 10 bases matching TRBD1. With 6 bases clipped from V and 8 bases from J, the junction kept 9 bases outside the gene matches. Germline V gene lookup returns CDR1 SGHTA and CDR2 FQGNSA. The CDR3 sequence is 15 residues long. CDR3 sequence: CASSRRQGAKGELFF. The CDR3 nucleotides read TGTGCCAGCAGTCGTAGACAGGGGGCAAAGGGGGAGCTGTTTTTT.

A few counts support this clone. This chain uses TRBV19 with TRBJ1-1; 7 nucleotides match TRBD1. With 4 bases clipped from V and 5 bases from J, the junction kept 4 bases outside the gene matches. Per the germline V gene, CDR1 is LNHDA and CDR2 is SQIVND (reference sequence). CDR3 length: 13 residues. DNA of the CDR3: TGTGCCAGTAGTAGGAACAGGGGAACTGAAGCTTTCTTT. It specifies CASSRNRGTEAFF.

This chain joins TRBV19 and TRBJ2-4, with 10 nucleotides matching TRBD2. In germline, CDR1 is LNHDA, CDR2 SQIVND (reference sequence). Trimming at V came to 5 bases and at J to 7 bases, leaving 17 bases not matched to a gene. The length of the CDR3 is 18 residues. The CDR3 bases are TGTGCCAGTAGTCCCCCCTTCCGGCTAGCGGGAGTTGAGAACATTCAGTACTTC. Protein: CASSPPFRLAGVENIQYF. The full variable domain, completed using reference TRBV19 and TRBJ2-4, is DGGITQSPKYLFRKEGQNVTLSCEQNLNHDAMYWYRQDPGQGLRLIYYSQIVNDFQKGDIAEGYSVSREKKESFPLTVTSAQKNPTAFYLCASSPPFRLAGVENIQYFGAGTRLSVL.

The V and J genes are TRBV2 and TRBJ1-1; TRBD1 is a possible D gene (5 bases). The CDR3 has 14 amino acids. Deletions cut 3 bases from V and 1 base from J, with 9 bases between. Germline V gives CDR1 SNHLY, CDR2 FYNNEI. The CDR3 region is CASSDPGPNTEAFF. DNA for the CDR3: TGTGCCAGCAGTGATCCGGGGCCGAACACTGAAGCTTTCTTT.

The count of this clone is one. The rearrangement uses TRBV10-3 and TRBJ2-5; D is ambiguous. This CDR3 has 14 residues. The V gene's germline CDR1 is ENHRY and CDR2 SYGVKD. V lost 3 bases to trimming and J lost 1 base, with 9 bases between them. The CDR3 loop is CAISDSRSQETQYF. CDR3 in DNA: TGTGCCATCAGTGACTCTAGAAGCCAAGAGACCCAGTACTTC.

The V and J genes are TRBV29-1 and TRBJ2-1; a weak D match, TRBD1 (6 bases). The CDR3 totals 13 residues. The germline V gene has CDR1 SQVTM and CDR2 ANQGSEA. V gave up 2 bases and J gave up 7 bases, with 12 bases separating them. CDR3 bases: TGCAGCGTTGAATCCGGGACACCAAATGAGCAGTTCTTC. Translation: CSVESGTPNEQFF.

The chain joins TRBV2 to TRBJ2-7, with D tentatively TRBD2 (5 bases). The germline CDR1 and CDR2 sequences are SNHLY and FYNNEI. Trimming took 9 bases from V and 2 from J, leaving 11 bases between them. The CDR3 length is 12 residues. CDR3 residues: CASRADAYEQYF. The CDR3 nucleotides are TGTGCCAGTAGAGCGGACGCCTACGAGCAGTACTTC. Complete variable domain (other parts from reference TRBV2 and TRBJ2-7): EPEVTQTPSHQVTQMGQEVILRCVPISNHLYFYWYRQILGQKVEFLVSFYNNEISEKSEIFDDQFSVERPDGSNFTLKIRSTKLEDSAMYFCASRADAYEQYFGPGTRLTVT.

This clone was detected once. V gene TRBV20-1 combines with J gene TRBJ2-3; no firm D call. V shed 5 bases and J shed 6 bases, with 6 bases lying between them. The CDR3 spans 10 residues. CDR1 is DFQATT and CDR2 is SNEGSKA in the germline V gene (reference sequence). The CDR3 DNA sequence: TGCAGTGCTTGGGTGGATACGCAGTATTTT. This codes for CSAWVDTQYF.

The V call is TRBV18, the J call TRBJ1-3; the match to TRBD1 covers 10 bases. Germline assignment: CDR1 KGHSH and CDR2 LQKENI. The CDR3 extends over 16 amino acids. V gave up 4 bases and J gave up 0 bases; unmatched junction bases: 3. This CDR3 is CASSQGQGSSGNTIYF. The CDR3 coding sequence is TGTGCCAGCTCACAGGGACAGGGGAGCTCTGGAAACACCATATATTTT.

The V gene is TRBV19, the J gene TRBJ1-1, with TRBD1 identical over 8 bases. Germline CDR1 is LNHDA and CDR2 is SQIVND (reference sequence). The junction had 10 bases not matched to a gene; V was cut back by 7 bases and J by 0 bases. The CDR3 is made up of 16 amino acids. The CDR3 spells CASTMTDRAMNTEAFF. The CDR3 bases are TGTGCCAGTACCATGACGGACAGGGCCATGAACACTGAAGCTTTCTTT.

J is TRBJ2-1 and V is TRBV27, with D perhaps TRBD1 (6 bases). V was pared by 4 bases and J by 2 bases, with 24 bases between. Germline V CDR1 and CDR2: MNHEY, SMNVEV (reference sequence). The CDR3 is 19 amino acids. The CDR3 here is CASSSRSIWTVQTYNEQFF. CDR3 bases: TGTGCCAGCAGTTCCCGATCAATTTGGACAGTCCAGACCTACAATGAGCAGTTCTTC.

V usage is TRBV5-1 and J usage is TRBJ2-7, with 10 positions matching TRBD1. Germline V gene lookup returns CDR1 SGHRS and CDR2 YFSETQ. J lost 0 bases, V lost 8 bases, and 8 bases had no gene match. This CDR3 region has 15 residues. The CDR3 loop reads CASRGDRGSSYEQYF. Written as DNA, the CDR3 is TGCGCCAGTAGGGGGGACAGGGGAAGCTCCTACGAGCAGTACTTC.

CDR3 amino acids: CASSPPLAPVYEQYF. The CDR3 DNA reads TGTGCCAGCAGCCCCCCCCTAGCGCCGGTCTACGAGCAGTACTTC. This sequence joins TRBV11-2 and TRBJ2-7; maybe TRBD2 (6 bases). V lost 5 bases and J 3 bases, leaving 17 bases between the germline ends. Germline V gene sequence: CDR1 SGHAT, CDR2 FQNNGV. CDR3 length: 15 amino acids.

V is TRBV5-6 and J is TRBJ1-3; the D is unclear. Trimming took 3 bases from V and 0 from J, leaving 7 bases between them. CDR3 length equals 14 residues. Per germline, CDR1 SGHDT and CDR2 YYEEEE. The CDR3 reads CASSSGLSGNTIYF. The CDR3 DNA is TGTGCCAGCAGCTCCGGACTCTCTGGAAACACCATATATTTT.

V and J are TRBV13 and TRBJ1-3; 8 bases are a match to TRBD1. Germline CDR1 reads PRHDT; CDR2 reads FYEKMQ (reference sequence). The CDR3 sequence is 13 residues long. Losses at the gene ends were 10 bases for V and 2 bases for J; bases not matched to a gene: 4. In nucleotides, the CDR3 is TGTGCCACCACGACAGGGGCTGGAAACACCATATATTTT. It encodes CATTTGAGNTIYF.

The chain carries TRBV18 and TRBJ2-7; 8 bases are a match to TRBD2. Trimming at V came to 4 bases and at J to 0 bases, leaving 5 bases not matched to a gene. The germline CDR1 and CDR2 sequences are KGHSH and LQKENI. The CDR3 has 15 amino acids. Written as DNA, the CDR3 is TGTGCCAGCTCACTTACCGGGACTAGCTCCTACGAGCAGTACTTC. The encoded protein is CASSLTGTSSYEQYF.

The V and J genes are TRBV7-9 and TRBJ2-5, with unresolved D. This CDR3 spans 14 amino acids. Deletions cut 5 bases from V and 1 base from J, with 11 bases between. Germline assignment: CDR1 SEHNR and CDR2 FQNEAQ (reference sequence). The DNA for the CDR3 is TGTGCCAGCAGCGCCCGGGCGCTCCAAGAGACCCAGTACTTC. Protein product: CASSARALQETQYF. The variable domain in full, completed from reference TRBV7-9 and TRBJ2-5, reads DTGVSQNPRHKITKRGQNVTFRCDPISEHNRLYWYRQTLGQGPEFLTYFQNEAQLEKSRLLSDRFSAERPKGSFSTLEIQRTEQGDSAMYLCASSARALQETQYFGPGTRLLVL.

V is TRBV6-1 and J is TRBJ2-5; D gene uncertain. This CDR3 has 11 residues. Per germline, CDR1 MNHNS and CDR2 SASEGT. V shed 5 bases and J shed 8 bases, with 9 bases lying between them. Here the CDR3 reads CASSYQKTQYF. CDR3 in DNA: TGTGCCAGCAGTTACCAGAAAACCCAGTACTTC.

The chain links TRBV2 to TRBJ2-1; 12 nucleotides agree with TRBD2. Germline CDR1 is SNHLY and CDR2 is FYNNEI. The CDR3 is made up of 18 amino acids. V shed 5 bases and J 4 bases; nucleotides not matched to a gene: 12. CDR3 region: CASSPSGRALDSYNEQFF. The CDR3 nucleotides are TGTGCCAGCAGTCCTAGCGGGAGGGCCCTTGATTCGTACAATGAGCAGTTCTTC.

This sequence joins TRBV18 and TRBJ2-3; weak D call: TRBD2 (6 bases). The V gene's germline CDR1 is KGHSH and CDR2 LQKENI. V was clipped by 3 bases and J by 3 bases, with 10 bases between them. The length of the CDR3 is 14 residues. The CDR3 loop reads CASSPSLATDTQYF. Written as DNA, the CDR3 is TGTGCCAGCTCACCGAGCCTAGCGACAGATACGCAGTATTTT.

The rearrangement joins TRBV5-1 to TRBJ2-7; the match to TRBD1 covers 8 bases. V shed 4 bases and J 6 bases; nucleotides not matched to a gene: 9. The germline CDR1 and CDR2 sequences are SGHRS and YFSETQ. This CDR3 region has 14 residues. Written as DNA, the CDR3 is TGCGCCAGCAGCCAAGGGACAGGTCGCAGCGAGCAGTACTTC. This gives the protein CASSQGTGRSEQYF.

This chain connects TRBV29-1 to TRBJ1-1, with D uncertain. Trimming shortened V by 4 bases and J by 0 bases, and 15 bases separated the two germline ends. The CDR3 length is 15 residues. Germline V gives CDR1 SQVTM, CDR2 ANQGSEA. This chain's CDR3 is CSVARQAGMNTEAFF. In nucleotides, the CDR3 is TGCAGCGTTGCCAGGCAGGCGGGTATGAACACTGAAGCTTTCTTT. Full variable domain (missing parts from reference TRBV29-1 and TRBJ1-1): SAVISQKPSRDICQRGTSLTIQCQVDSQVTMMFWYRQQPGQSLTLIATANQGSEATYESGFVIDKFPISRPNLTFSTLTVSNMSPEDSSIYLCSVARQAGMNTEAFFGQGTRLTVV.

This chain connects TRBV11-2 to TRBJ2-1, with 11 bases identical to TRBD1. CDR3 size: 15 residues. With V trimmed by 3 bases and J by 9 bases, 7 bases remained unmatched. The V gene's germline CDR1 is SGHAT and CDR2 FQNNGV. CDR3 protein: CASSLDRGRSGEQFF. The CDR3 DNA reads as TGTGCCAGCAGCTTGGACAGGGGGCGGTCGGGTGAGCAGTTCTTC.